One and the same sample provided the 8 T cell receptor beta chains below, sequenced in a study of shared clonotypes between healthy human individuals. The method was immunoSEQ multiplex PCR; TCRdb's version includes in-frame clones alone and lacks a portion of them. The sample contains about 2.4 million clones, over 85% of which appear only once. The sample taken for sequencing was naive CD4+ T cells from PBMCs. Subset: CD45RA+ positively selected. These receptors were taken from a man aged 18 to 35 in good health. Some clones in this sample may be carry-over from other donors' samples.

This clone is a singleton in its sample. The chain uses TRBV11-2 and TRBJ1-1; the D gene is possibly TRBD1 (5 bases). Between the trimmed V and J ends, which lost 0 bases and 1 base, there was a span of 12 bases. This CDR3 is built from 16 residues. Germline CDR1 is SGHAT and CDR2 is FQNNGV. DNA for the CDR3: TGTGCCAGCAGCTTAGAAGGGGCTAGGGGGAACACTGAAGCTTTCTTT. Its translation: CASSLEGARGNTEAFF.

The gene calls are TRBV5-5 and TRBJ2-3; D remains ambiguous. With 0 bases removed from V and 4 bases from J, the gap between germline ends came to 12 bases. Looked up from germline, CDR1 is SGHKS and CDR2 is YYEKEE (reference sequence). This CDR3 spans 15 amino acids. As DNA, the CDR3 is TGTGCCAGCAGCTTGGATCGAGTCCGAGCAGATACGCAGTATTTT. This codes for CASSLDRVRADTQYF.

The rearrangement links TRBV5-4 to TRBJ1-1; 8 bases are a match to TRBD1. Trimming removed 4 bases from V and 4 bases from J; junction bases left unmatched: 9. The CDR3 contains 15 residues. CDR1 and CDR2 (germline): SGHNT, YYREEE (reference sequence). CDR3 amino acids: CASSPPGQGGTEAFF. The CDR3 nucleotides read TGTGCCAGCAGCCCCCCAGGACAGGGTGGCACTGAAGCTTTCTTT.

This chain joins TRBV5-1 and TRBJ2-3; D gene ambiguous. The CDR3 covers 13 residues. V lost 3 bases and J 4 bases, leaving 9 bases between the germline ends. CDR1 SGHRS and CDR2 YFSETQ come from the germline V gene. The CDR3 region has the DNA TGCGCCAGCAGCTCGGAAGGCTCAGATACGCAGTATTTT. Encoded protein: CASSSEGSDTQYF.

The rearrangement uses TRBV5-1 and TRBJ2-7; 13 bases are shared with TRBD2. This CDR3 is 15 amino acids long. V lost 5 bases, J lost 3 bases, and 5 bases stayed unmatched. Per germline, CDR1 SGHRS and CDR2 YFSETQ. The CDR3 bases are TGCGCCAGCAGAAACGGGACTAGCGGGAACTACGAGCAGTACTTC. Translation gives CASRNGTSGNYEQYF.

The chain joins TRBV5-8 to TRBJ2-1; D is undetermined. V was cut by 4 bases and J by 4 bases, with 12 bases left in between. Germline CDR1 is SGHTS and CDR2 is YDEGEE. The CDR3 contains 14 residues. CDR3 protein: CASSRSRSYNEQFF. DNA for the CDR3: TGTGCCAGCAGCCGCTCAAGGAGTTACAATGAGCAGTTCTTC.

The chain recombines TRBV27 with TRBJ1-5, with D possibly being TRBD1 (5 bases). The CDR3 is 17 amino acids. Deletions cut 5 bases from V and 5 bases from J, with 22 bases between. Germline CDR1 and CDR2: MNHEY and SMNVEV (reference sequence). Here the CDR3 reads CASSPSGAGEGHQPQHF. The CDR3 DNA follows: TGTGCCAGCAGTCCCAGTGGGGCGGGGGAAGGGCATCAGCCCCAGCATTTT.

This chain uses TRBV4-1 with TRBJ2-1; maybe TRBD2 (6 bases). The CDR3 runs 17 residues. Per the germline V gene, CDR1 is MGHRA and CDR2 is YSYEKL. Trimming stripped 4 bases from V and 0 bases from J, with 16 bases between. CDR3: CASSPPPWRDSYNEQFF. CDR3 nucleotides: TGCGCCAGCAGCCCCCCACCCTGGCGGGACTCCTACAATGAGCAGTTCTTC.